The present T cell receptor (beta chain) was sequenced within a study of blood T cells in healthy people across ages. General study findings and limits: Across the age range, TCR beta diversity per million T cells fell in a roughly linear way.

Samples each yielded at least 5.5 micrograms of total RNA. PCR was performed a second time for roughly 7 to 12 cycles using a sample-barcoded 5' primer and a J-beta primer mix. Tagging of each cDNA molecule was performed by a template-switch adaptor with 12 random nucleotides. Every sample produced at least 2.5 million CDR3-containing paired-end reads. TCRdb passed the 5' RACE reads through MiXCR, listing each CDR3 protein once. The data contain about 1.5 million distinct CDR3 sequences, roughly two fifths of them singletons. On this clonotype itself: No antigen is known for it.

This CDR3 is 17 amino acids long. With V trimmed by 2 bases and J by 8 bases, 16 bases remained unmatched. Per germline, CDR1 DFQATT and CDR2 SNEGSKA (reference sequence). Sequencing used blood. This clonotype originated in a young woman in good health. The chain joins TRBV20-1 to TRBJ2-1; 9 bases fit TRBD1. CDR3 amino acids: CSARHPGGQGGQHEQFF. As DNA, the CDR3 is TGCAGTGCTAGACACCCAGGGGGACAGGGTGGTCAGCATGAGCAGTTCTTC.